This paragraph reports one T cell receptor (beta chain). The antigen is undetermined. The data were obtained in a study of cytomegalovirus exposure and HLA in healthy donors. The PCR employed 60 Vbeta primers together with 13 Jbeta primers. Method: immunoSEQ multiplex PCR; TCRdb's copy keeps in-frame clones and lacks some. The sample includes some 140,000 clones, around 80% seen only once; the top ten take approximately 7%. Overall study results and limits: Reports indicate that TCR beta sequences accurately predicted the HLA-A and HLA-B alleles of most subjects. With DRB1 most and HLA-C fewest, TCR association rates differed between HLA loci in a later analysis. The listing of 150 to 200 TCR beta chains classed them as cytomegalovirus-associated.

CDR3 size: 14 residues. The germline V and J ends were trimmed by 2 bases and 4 bases, with 12 bases remaining between them. Germline V gene sequence: CDR1 GTSNPN, CDR2 SVGIG (reference sequence). This chain connects TRBV30 to TRBJ2-1; D is perhaps TRBD2 (6 bases). Source material: PBMCs. The TCR comes from a man aged 40-55 years in good health and CMV-seropositive. This chain's CDR3 is CAWSSGSRYNEQFF. In nucleotides, the CDR3 is TGTGCCTGGAGTTCCGGGAGCAGATACAATGAGCAGTTCTTC.